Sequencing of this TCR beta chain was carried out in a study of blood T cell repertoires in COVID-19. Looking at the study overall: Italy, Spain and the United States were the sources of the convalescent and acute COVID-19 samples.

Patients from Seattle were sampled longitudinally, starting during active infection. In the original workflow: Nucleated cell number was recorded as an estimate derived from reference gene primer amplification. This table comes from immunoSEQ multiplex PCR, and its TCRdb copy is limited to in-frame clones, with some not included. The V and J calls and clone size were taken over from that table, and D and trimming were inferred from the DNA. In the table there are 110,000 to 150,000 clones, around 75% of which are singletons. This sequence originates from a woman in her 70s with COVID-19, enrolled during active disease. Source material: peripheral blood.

As DNA, the CDR3 is TGCGCCAGCAGCACCAAAGGGGGGGGTGGATATAATTCACCCCTCCACTTT. This translates into CASSTKGGGGYNSPLHF. The rearrangement joins TRBV5-1 to TRBJ1-6; weak D call: TRBD1 (6 bases). Deletions cut 4 bases from V and 4 bases from J, with 18 bases between. CDR3 length equals 17 residues. Germline loops: CDR1 SGHRS, CDR2 YFSETQ. Using reference TRBV5-1 and TRBJ1-6 for the parts outside the CDR3, the full variable domain is KAGVTQTPRYLIKTRGQQVTLSCSPISGHRSVSWYQQTPGQGLQFLFEYFSETQRNKGNFPGRFSGRQFSNSRSEMNVSTLELGDSALYLCASSTKGGGGYNSPLHFGNGTRLTVT.